Listed here are 10 T cell receptor beta chains from one sample, sequenced in a study of molecular identifiers for immune sequencing clone quantification. MiXCR, applied by TCRdb to the PCR reads, yields one record per CDR3 protein. The sample carries about 640,000 distinct CDR3 sequences, 20% recorded once. The sample comprised naive CD8+ T cells from blood, with Jurkat cell RNA spiked in. Subset here: FACS-sorted CD8+CD4-CCR7+CD45RA+ naive T cells. Every receptor here comes from a human donor in good health. Some libraries in this study had Jurkat cell RNA spiked in.

This clonotype occurred many times. The V and J genes are TRBV7-2 and TRBJ2-5; D gene unclear. V was shortened by 3 bases and J by 0 bases, with 11 bases between the two germline ends. The germline CDR1 and CDR2 sequences are SGHTA and FQGNSA. CDR3 size: 15 residues. The CDR3 spells CASSLTTADQETQYF. The CDR3, as DNA: TGTGCCAGCAGCTTGACCACGGCGGACCAAGAGACCCAGTACTTC.

This clonotype was picked up many times. J is TRBJ2-1 and V is TRBV5-1; weak D call: TRBD1 (6 bases). Germline CDR1 and CDR2: SGHRS and YFSETQ. The CDR3 is made up of 15 amino acids. Trimming pared 4 bases from V and 7 bases from J, leaving 18 bases between. The CDR3: CASSPEDSGLNEQFF. The CDR3 DNA is TGCGCCAGCAGCCCAGAGGACAGTGGGTTGAATGAGCAGTTCTTC.

Turning to this clonotype: A much larger clone sits a single nucleotide away, making a read error possible. This likely comes from a read error, as the CDR3 has no conserved phenylalanine or tryptophan at its end. The chain employs TRBV30 and TRBJ2-7; D possibly corresponds to TRBD1 (6 bases). V lost 5 bases and J 0 bases, leaving 8 bases between the germline ends. Germline CDR1 and CDR2: GTSNPN and SVGIG (reference sequence). The CDR3 has 12 amino acids. The CDR3 reads CAWDRNSYEQYS. As DNA, the CDR3 is TGTGCCTGGGACAGGAACTCCTACGAGCAGTACTCC.

About this clonotype: This clone may be a read error of a much larger clone one base away. The V call is TRBV9, the J call TRBJ2-7; 7 bases agree with TRBD2. The V gene's germline CDR1 is SGDLS and CDR2 YYNGEE. CDR3 size: 15 residues. The J segment lost 3 bases and the V segment lost 2 bases, leaving 8 bases of the junction unmatched. The CDR3 DNA is TGTGCCAGCAGCGTCGACCACGGGGACTACTACGAGCAGTACTTC. Translation gives CASSVDHGDYYEQYF. The full variable domain, its missing parts supplied by reference TRBV9 and TRBJ2-7, is DSGVTQTPKHLITATGQRVTLRCSPRSGDLSVYWYQQSLDQGLQFLIQYYNGEERAKGNILERFSAQQFPDLHSELNLSSLELGDSALYFCASSVDHGDYYEQYFGPGTRLTVT.

J is TRBJ2-1 and V is TRBV20-1; 7 nucleotides match TRBD1. The germline V gene has CDR1 DFQATT and CDR2 SNEGSKA (reference sequence). This CDR3 region has 14 residues. J gave up 3 bases and V 5 bases, and 7 bases lay outside the gene matches. DNA of the CDR3: TGCAGTGCTTCTGAACAGGGGAGCTACAATGAGCAGTTCTTC. It codes for CSASEQGSYNEQFF.

The table lists this clonotype with many counts. This sequence joins TRBV6-2 or TRBV6-3 and TRBJ2-7; D unresolved. CDR1 is MNHEY, CDR2 SVGEGT, per germline. This CDR3 has 12 amino acids. The V and J ends lost 5 bases and 5 bases respectively, with 10 bases between them. The CDR3 sequence is CASSEPFDEQYF. The DNA for the CDR3 is TGTGCCAGCAGTGAACCGTTCGACGAGCAGTACTTC.

In its sample, this clonotype was seen many times. The rearrangement links TRBV7-6 to TRBJ2-5, with 7 positions matching TRBD1. The CDR3 totals 12 residues. The V gene's germline CDR1 is SGHVS and CDR2 FNYEAQ. The CDR3 sequence: CASRDRQETQYF. CDR3 bases: TGTGCTTCTCGGGACAGACAAGAGACCCAGTACTTC. The full variable domain, in which reference TRBV7-6 and TRBJ2-5 provide the parts outside the CDR3, is GAGVSQSPRYKVTKRGQDVALRCDPISGHVSLYWYRQALGQGPEFLTYFNYEAQQDKSGLPNDRFSAERPEGSISTLTIQRTEQRDSAMYRCASRDRQETQYFGPGTRLLVL.

This clonotype has a count of ten or more. This sequence joins TRBV2 and TRBJ1-5; D perhaps matches TRBD1 (6 bases). Germline V gene data show CDR1 as SNHLY and CDR2 as FYNNEI. The CDR3 has 15 residues. V was shortened by 4 bases and J by 0 bases, with 10 bases between the two germline ends. The CDR3 nucleotides read TGTGCCAGCAGTGCGGGGGCACATAGCAATCAGCCCCAGCATTTT. It yields the protein CASSAGAHSNQPQHF.

This clonotype was seen a few times. V gene TRBV6-2 or TRBV6-3 combines with J gene TRBJ1-5; D call uncertain. The ends were cut back, 4 bases at V and 2 bases at J, with 15 bases in the middle. Germline V gene sequence: CDR1 MNHEY, CDR2 SVGEGT. CDR3 length: 16 residues. Here the CDR3 DNA reads TGTGCCAGCAGTTCGGACCGTTCGAGGGGCAATCAGCCCCAGCATTTT. Translation: CASSSDRSRGNQPQHF.

The gene calls are TRBV5-1 and TRBJ2-7; 7 bases match TRBD1. Germline CDR1 SGHRS, CDR2 YFSETQ. CDR3 size: 14 residues. The V and J ends lost 4 bases and 3 bases, in that order; junction bases with no gene match: 7. CDR3: CASSPPGQIYEQYF. The CDR3 bases are TGCGCCAGCAGCCCCCCGGGACAGATCTACGAGCAGTACTTC. The full variable domain, in which reference TRBV5-1 and TRBJ2-7 provide the parts outside the CDR3, is KAGVTQTPRYLIKTRGQQVTLSCSPISGHRSVSWYQQTPGQGLQFLFEYFSETQRNKGNFPGRFSGRQFSNSRSEMNVSTLELGDSALYLCASSPPGQIYEQYFGPGTRLTVT.